This TCR beta chain was obtained from a study of blood T cell repertoires in COVID-19. Study at large: The samples span acute and convalescent COVID-19 from the United States, Italy and Spain.

In the original processing: For nucleated cells, counts were estimated from reference gene primer amplification. Profiled with immunoSEQ multiplex PCR; TCRdb holds only in-frame clones, not every one. That table furnishes V, J and clone size, whereas the DNA furnished D and trimming. The data contain some 270,000 clones, 75% to 85% of them seen just once; the ten biggest clones take up approximately 9.6%. Living in about two dozen US areas, the participants were between roughly 18 and 90 years of age. Membership in each cohort depended on participant-reported clinical history. With 2 bases removed from V and 3 bases from J, the gap between germline ends came to 8 bases. Germline loops: CDR1 SGHVS, CDR2 FNYEAQ. This CDR3 is 14 amino acids long.

The sample comprised PBMCs or T cells enriched from blood (not recorded which). This TCR derives from a woman in her forties or fifties with acute COVID-19. V usage is TRBV7-6 and J usage is TRBJ1-3; TRBD1 is a possible D gene (5 bases). In DNA, the CDR3 is TGTGCCAGCAGCTTAACAGGCTTTGGAAACACCATATATTTT. Its translation is CASSLTGFGNTIYF.